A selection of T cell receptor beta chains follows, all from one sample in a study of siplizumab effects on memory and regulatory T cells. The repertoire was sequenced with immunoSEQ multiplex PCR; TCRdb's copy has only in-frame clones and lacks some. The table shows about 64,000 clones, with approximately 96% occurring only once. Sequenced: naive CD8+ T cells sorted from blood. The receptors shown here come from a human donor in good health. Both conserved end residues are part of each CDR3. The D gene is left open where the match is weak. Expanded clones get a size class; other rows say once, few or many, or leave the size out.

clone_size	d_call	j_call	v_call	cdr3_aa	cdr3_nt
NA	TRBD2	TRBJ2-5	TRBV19	CASSRLTSGYIETQYF	TGTGCCAGTAGCCGACTTACTAGCGGGTATATAGAGACCCAGTACTTC
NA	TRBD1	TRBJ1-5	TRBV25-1	CASSDSGQGLQPQHF	TGTGCCAGCAGTGATTCTGGACAGGGACTACAGCCCCAGCATTTT
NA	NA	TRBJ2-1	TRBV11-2	CASSLSGTRADDYNEQFF	TGTGCCAGCAGCTTATCAGGGACACGAGCGGATGACTACAATGAGCAGTTCTTC
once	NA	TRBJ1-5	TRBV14	CASSLLSPVYSNQPQHF	TGTGCCAGCAGCCTCCTTTCCCCGGTCTATAGCAATCAGCCCCAGCATTTT
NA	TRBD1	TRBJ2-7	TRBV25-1	CASSGYGAQGANYEQYF	TGTGCCAGCAGTGGTTATGGGGCCCAGGGGGCAAACTACGAGCAGTACTTC
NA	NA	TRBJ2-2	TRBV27	CAARRTGFGELFF	TGTGCCGCTCGGCGAACGGGGTTCGGGGAGCTGTTTTTT
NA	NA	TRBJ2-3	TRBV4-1	CASSQATLGTDTQYF	TGCGCCAGCAGCCAAGCGACCTTAGGCACAGATACGCAGTATTTT
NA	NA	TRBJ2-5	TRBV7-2	CASNGDLLELSVGTQYF	TGTGCCAGCAACGGGGACCTACTGGAATTGTCTGTGGGGACCCAGTACTTC
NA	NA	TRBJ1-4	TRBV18	CASSPLTGGNNEKLFF	TGTGCCAGCTCACCGCTCACAGGCGGCAATAATGAAAAACTGTTTTTT
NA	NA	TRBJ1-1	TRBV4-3	CASSGWGGATEAFF	TGCGCCAGCAGTGGATGGGGCGGCGCCACTGAAGCTTTCTTT
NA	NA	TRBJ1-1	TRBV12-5	CASGKSWNTEAFF	TGTGCTAGTGGAAAATCTTGGAACACTGAAGCTTTCTTT
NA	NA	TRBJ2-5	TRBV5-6	CASSLNLGTDEETQYF	TGTGCCAGCAGCTTGAATTTAGGAACAGATGAAGAGACCCAGTACTTC
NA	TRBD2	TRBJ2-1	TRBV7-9	CASSFPTSGGASYEQFF	TGTGCCAGCAGCTTCCCGACTAGCGGGGGGGCCTCGTATGAGCAGTTCTTC
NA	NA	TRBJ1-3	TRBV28	CASSRGSGNTIYF	TGTGCCAGCAGTCGGGGGTCCGGAAACACCATATATTTT
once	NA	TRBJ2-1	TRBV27	CASSSLDPVDEQFF	TGTGCCAGCAGTTCCTTAGACCCGGTGGATGAGCAGTTCTTC
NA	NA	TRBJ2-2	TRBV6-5	CASSYGFPGELFF	TGTGCCAGCAGTTACGGGTTCCCCGGGGAGCTGTTTTTT
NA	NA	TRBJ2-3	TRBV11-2	CASSSGTQGRKDTQYF	TGTGCCAGCAGCTCCGGGACTCAAGGACGAAAAGATACGCAGTATTTT
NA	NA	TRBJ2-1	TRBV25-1	CASSRAVAGEQFF	TGTGCCAGCAGCAGGGCGGTAGCAGGTGAGCAGTTCTTC
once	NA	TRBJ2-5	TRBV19	CASSMIGAGETQYF	TGTGCCAGTAGTATGATTGGGGCGGGGGAGACCCAGTACTTC
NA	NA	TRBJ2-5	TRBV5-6	CASSFTSLRETQYF	TGTGCCAGCAGCTTCACCTCGTTGAGGGAGACCCAGTACTTC
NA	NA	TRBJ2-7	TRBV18	CASSAPSGTQITYEQYF	TGTGCCAGCTCGGCTCCATCCGGGACTCAAATAACCTACGAGCAGTACTTC
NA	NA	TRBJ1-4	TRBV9	CASSNSSSNEKLFF	TGTGCCAGCAGCAACAGCAGTAGTAATGAAAAACTGTTTTTT
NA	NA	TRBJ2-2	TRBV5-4	CASSLLTGELFF	TGTGCCAGCAGCTTGTTAACCGGGGAGCTGTTTTTT
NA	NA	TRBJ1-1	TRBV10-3	CAISDNWGRETEAFF	TGTGCCATCAGTGATAACTGGGGAAGGGAAACTGAAGCTTTCTTT
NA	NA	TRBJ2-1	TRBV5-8	CASSLAPGTINEQFF	TGTGCCAGCAGCTTGGCCCCCGGGACAATCAATGAGCAGTTCTTC
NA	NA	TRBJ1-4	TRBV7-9	CASSPPFRGGLYTNEKLFF	TGTGCCAGCAGCCCTCCCTTCAGGGGAGGGTTGTATACTAATGAAAAACTGTTTTTT
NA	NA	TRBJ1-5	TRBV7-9	CASSLESGGYEPQHF	TGTGCCAGCAGCTTAGAAAGTGGTGGGTACGAGCCCCAGCATTTT
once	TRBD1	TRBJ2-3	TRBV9	CASSLGQSTDTQYF	TGTGCCAGCAGCCTGGGACAGTCGACAGATACGCAGTATTTT